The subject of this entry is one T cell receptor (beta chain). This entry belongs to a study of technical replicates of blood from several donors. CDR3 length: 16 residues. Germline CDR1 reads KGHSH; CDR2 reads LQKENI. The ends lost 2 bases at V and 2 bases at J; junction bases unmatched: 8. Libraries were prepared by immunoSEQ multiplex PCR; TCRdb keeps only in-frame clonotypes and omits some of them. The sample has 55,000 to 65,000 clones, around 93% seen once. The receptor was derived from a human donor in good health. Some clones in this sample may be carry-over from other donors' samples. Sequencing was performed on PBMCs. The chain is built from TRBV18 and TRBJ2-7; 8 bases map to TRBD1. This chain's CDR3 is CASSPYSQGGTYEQYF. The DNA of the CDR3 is TGTGCCAGCTCACCATACTCACAGGGGGGCACCTACGAGCAGTACTTC. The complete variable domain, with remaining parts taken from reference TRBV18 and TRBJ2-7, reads NAGVMQNPRHLVRRRGQEARLRCSPMKGHSHVYWYRQLPEEGLKFMVYLQKENIIDESGMPKERFSAEFPKEGPSILRIQQVVRGDSAAYFCASSPYSQGGTYEQYFGPGTRLTVT.